A single sample gave rise to the 27 T cell receptor beta chains below, sequenced in a study of cytomegalovirus exposure and HLA in healthy donors. Primers included in the PCR were 60 Vbeta and 13 Jbeta primers. Method: immunoSEQ multiplex PCR; TCRdb's copy keeps in-frame clones and lacks some. The sample holds 150,000 to 200,000 clones; about 80% are singletons and the top ten take around 2.1%. Material for sequencing was PBMCs. The receptors derive from a woman in her late teens or twenties in good health and CMV-seropositive.

The genes are TRBV29-1 and TRBJ1-1; 7 nucleotides agree with TRBD1. This CDR3 has 14 residues. The junction had 9 bases not matched to a gene; V was cut back by 8 bases and J by 0 bases. The germline gives CDR1 SQVTM, CDR2 ANQGSEA. DNA for the CDR3: TGCAGCTTTACTCCGGGACAGATGAACACTGAAGCTTTCTTT. As protein: CSFTPGQMNTEAFF.

In nucleotides, the CDR3 is TGTGCCAGCAGTTCGGGACAGGGAAACACCGGGGAGCTGTTTTTT. Protein: CASSSGQGNTGELFF. This chain uses TRBV11-2 with TRBJ2-2, with 9 bases identical to TRBD1. Trimming cost V 6 bases and J 2 bases; bases outside gene matches: 4. The germline V gene has CDR1 SGHAT and CDR2 FQNNGV. The CDR3 loop spans 15 amino acids.

The chain couples TRBV5-4 to TRBJ1-2; 7 bases agree with TRBD1. Per the germline V gene, CDR1 is SGHNT and CDR2 is YYREEE (reference sequence). Trimming took 6 bases from V and 0 from J; bases not matched to a gene: 11. This CDR3 region has 16 residues. As DNA, the CDR3 is TGTGCCAGCACCACAGACCCGGGACAGACTAACTATGGCTACACCTTC. As protein: CASTTDPGQTNYGYTF.

The V call is TRBV14, the J call TRBJ2-7; D is possibly TRBD1 (5 bases). CDR1 and CDR2 from the germline V gene are SGHDN and FVKESK. The CDR3 totals 13 residues. Between the trimmed V and J ends, which lost 4 bases and 1 base, there was a span of 8 bases. The DNA for the CDR3 is TGTGCCAGCAGCCTGGGGCTTTCCTACGAGCAGTACGTC. This gives the protein CASSLGLSYEQYV.

This clone came up once. The V call is TRBV9, the J call TRBJ2-1, with 7 positions matching TRBD1. V shed 3 bases and J 7 bases; nucleotides not matched to a gene: 10. Germline CDR1 reads SGDLS; CDR2 reads YYNGEE. The CDR3 length is 15 residues. CDR3 DNA: TGTGCCAGCAGCGGGTGGACAGGTTTGGGTAATGAGCAGTTCTTC. Residues: CASSGWTGLGNEQFF.

This chain uses TRBV6-1 with TRBJ2-7; 7 positions match TRBD1. The germline V gene encodes CDR1 MNHNS and CDR2 SASEGT. Germline trimming cut 2 bases from V and 3 bases from J; bases unmatched to any gene: 7. There are 15 residues in the CDR3. CDR3 in DNA: TGTGCCAGCAGTGAACGGGTAGCAGGGGGCTACGAGCAGTACTTC. This translates into CASSERVAGGYEQYF.

CDR3 nucleotides: TGTGCCAGCAGCCAAGTATCGAACACTGAAGCTTTCTTT. This gives the protein CASSQVSNTEAFF. This chain uses TRBV14 with TRBJ1-1; D not certain. Trimming removed 1 base from V and 1 base from J, with 4 bases in between. Germline V gene sequence: CDR1 SGHDN, CDR2 FVKESK. This CDR3 is built from 13 residues.

The chain couples TRBV4-2 to TRBJ2-6, with a weak D call TRBD1 (6 bases). Germline loops: CDR1 LGHNA, CDR2 YNFKEQ. V gave up 0 bases and J gave up 2 bases, with 8 bases separating them. The CDR3 runs 16 residues. CDR3 region: CASSQDSGAGANVLTF. For the CDR3, the DNA is TGTGCCAGCAGCCAAGATTCAGGGGCTGGGGCCAACGTCCTGACTTTC.

The chain employs TRBV4-3 and TRBJ2-2; the D is unclear. The V and J ends lost 3 bases and 5 bases respectively, with 7 bases between them. Germline values: CDR1 LGHNA, CDR2 YSLEER. This CDR3 has 13 residues. In nucleotides, the CDR3 is TGCGCCAGCAGCCAGACTCATACCGGGGAGCTGTTTTTT. Translating gives CASSQTHTGELFF.

The chain uses TRBV21-1 and TRBJ2-7; the table's TRBD2 call for D was not verified on the DNA. TRBV21-1 is an annotated pseudogene. The CDR3 is 17 amino acids. This CDR3 is CASSNTPGPQICLEQYV. The CDR3, as DNA: TGTGCCAGCAGCAACACTCCGGGTCCCCAAATCTGCCTCGAGCAGTACGTC.

The chain couples TRBV7-9 to TRBJ1-1; 9 positions agree with TRBD1. The CDR3 loop spans 16 amino acids. Germline trimming cut 5 bases from V and 3 bases from J; bases unmatched to any gene: 10. CDR1 is SEHNR, CDR2 FQNEAQ, per germline (reference sequence). This CDR3 reads CASSPPLRTGDTEAFF. Written as DNA, the CDR3 is TGTGCCAGCAGCCCGCCTCTGAGGACAGGGGACACTGAAGCTTTCTTT.

J is TRBJ2-7 and V is TRBV11-2; maybe TRBD2 (5 bases). Per the germline V gene, CDR1 is SGHAT and CDR2 is FQNNGV. Trimming pared 5 bases from V and 4 bases from J, leaving 12 bases between. There are 13 residues in the CDR3. The CDR3 sequence: CASSRGPEYEQYV. The CDR3 bases are TGTGCCAGCAGCCGGGGTCCAGAATACGAGCAGTACGTC.

The gene calls are TRBV7-2 and TRBJ1-1, with D possibly matching TRBD1 (6 bases). The CDR3 length is 14 residues. The germline V gene encodes CDR1 SGHTA and CDR2 FQGNSA. Trimming removed 1 base from V and 5 bases from J, with 11 bases in between. The CDR3 DNA reads TGTGCCAGCAGCTTAGAATCTCAGGGGACTGAAGCTTTCTTT. Translated, it gives CASSLESQGTEAFF. Using reference TRBV7-2 and TRBJ1-1 for the parts outside the CDR3, the full variable domain is GAGVSQSPSNKVTEKGKDVELRCDPISGHTALYWYRQSLGQGLEFLIYFQGNSAPDKSGLPSDRFSAERTGGSVSTLTIQRTQQEDSAVYLCASSLESQGTEAFFGQGTRLTVV.

About this clone itself: Other nucleotide sequences in the sample specify the same CDR3. This rearrangement joins TRBV5-1 to TRBJ2-3; D not certain. Trimming took 1 base from V and 0 from J, leaving 6 bases between them. The CDR3 sequence is 14 residues long. Germline loops: CDR1 SGHRS, CDR2 YFSETQ. The DNA for the CDR3 is TGCGCCAGCAGCTTGATTTCTAGCACAGATACGCAGTATTTT. It is translated as CASSLISSTDTQYF. The variable domain in full, completed from reference TRBV5-1 and TRBJ2-3, reads KAGVTQTPRYLIKTRGQQVTLSCSPISGHRSVSWYQQTPGQGLQFLFEYFSETQRNKGNFPGRFSGRQFSNSRSEMNVSTLELGDSALYLCASSLISSTDTQYFGPGTRLTVL.

The chain couples TRBV7-8 to TRBJ2-2; D possibly corresponds to TRBD2 (5 bases). The CDR3 has 18 residues. The V and J ends lost 3 bases and 0 bases respectively, with 17 bases between them. Germline V lookup: CDR1 SGHVS, CDR2 FQNEAQ. DNA for the CDR3: TGTGCCAGCAGCTTGGGGATTCTAGCAGTCGCGAACACCGGGGAGCTGTTTTTT. This codes for CASSLGILAVANTGELFF.

This clone showed up many times. The chain is built from TRBV6-1 and TRBJ1-4; D not resolved. The CDR3 length is 14 residues. Trimming stripped 6 bases from V and 7 bases from J, with 15 bases between. Germline V gives CDR1 MNHNS, CDR2 SASEGT. CDR3 residues: CASRVGLEREKLFF. CDR3 nucleotide sequence: TGTGCCAGCAGAGTGGGCCTGGAACGTGAAAAACTGTTTTTT.

The chain combines TRBV30 with TRBJ2-3, with TRBD2 matching over 7 bases. This CDR3 has 15 amino acids. Germline CDR1 reads GTSNPN; CDR2 reads SVGIG (reference sequence). V dropped 3 bases and J dropped 1; count of bases not matched to a gene: 7. The CDR3 nucleotides are TGTGCCTGGAGCCGCGGGGGTGAAGGCACAGATACGCAGTATTTT. Translating gives CAWSRGGEGTDTQYF.

This chain uses TRBV21-1 with TRBJ1-2; no DNA check was done on the table's D call, TRBD1. TRBV21-1 is described as a pseudogene. This CDR3 contains 14 residues. The CDR3, as DNA: TGTGCCAGCAGCAAAGCCAGCAGGTTCTATGGCTACACCTTC. Translation: CASSKASRFYGYTF.

The chain is built from TRBV29-1 and TRBJ2-5, with 9 bases lining up with TRBD2. The J segment lost 5 bases and the V segment lost 4 bases, leaving 8 bases of the junction unmatched. In germline, CDR1 is SQVTM, CDR2 ANQGSEA. The CDR3 consists of 14 residues. The CDR3 spells CSVGRRGGRETQYF. In DNA, the CDR3 is TGCAGCGTTGGTCGGCGGGGGGGCCGGGAGACCCAGTACTTC. Using reference TRBV29-1 and TRBJ2-5 for the parts outside the CDR3, the full variable domain is SAVISQKPSRDICQRGTSLTIQCQVDSQVTMMFWYRQQPGQSLTLIATANQGSEATYESGFVIDKFPISRPNLTFSTLTVSNMSPEDSSIYLCSVGRRGGRETQYFGPGTRLLVL.

The chain recombines TRBV29-1 with TRBJ1-1, with TRBD1 matching over 10 bases. Germline V lookup: CDR1 SQVTM, CDR2 ANQGSEA. There are 13 residues in the CDR3. With V trimmed by 7 bases and J by 0 bases, 2 bases remained unmatched. CDR3 in DNA: TGCAGCGGGACAGGGGGGATGAACACTGAAGCTTTCTTT. The encoded protein is CSGTGGMNTEAFF.

The CDR3 DNA is TGTGCCAGGTTACATGCCAGGGGCATGAACACTGAAGCTTTCTTT. Translating it yields CARLHARGMNTEAFF. The chain uses TRBV25-1 and TRBJ1-1, with D possibly being TRBD1 (6 bases). CDR1 MGHDK and CDR2 SYGVNS come from the germline V gene. The CDR3 runs 15 residues. V was trimmed by 9 bases and J by 0 bases, leaving 17 bases between them.

Of note for this clone: One junction end disagrees with the germline gene, perhaps due to a read error. CDR3 region: CASSKDGATSEKLFF. DNA of the CDR3: TGTGCCAGCAGTAAGGACGGAGCCACTAGTGAAAAACTGTTTTTT. This rearrangement joins TRBV27 to TRBJ1-4; no reliable D call. The CDR3 spans 15 residues. CDR1 is MNHEY and CDR2 is SMNVEV in the germline V gene (reference sequence).

The J gene is TRBJ1-4, the V gene TRBV7-9; TRBD1 might be the D (5 bases). CDR3 size: 13 residues. Germline CDR1 reads SEHNR; CDR2 reads FQNEAQ (reference sequence). V was pared by 5 bases and J by 8 bases, with 12 bases between. For the CDR3, the DNA is TGTGCCAGCAGCCCGTGGGGGGACGAAAAACTGTTTTTT. Amino acids: CASSPWGDEKLFF. The variable domain in full, completed from reference TRBV7-9 and TRBJ1-4, reads DTGVSQNPRHKITKRGQNVTFRCDPISEHNRLYWYRQTLGQGPEFLTYFQNEAQLEKSRLLSDRFSAERPKGSFSTLEIQRTEQGDSAMYLCASSPWGDEKLFFGSGTQLSVL.

The CDR3 DNA reads TGTGCCAGCAGCTTGGTTGTAGGGGGGGGACCGGGTGGCTACACCTTC. Translation: CASSLVVGGGPGGYTF. This sequence joins TRBV5-4 and TRBJ1-2; D possibly corresponds to TRBD1 (6 bases). Germline loops: CDR1 SGHNT, CDR2 YYREEE (reference sequence). Trimming removed 0 bases from V and 7 bases from J, with 19 bases in between. The CDR3 sequence is 16 residues long. The full variable domain, rest sourced from reference TRBV5-4 and TRBJ1-2, is ETGVTQSPTHLIKTRGQQVTLRCSSQSGHNTVSWYQQALGQGPQFIFQYYREEENGRGNFPPRFSGLQFPNYSSELNVNALELDDSALYLCASSLVVGGGPGGYTFGSGTRLTVV.

CDR3: CSASIGYEQFF. The CDR3 DNA reads TGCAGTGCTAGTATCGGGTATGAGCAGTTCTTC. The chain is built from TRBV20-1 and TRBJ2-1; D is undetermined. The germline CDR1 and CDR2 sequences are DFQATT and SNEGSKA (reference sequence). The CDR3 spans 11 residues. The ends were cut back, 3 bases at V and 8 bases at J, with 8 bases in the middle.

This clone has a handful of counts. This rearrangement joins TRBV7-9 to TRBJ2-2; perhaps TRBD1 as D (6 bases). The CDR3 is made up of 15 amino acids. V was clipped by 5 bases and J by 3 bases, with 13 bases between them. Germline CDR1 and CDR2: SEHNR and FQNEAQ (reference sequence). CDR3 protein: CASSPGDADTGELFF. The CDR3 nucleotides read TGTGCCAGCAGCCCAGGGGATGCGGACACCGGGGAGCTGTTTTTT.

On this clone itself: The junction differs from germline at one of its ends, possibly a read error. This rearrangement joins TRBV6-1 to TRBJ2-4, with 9 bases aligning to TRBD2. Germline V gene sequence: CDR1 MNHNS, CDR2 SASEGT. The CDR3 sequence is 14 residues long. The CDR3, as DNA: TGTGCCAGCAGTGAGAGCGGGGGGCAAAACAGTCAGTACTTC. It yields the protein CASSESGGQNSQYF.